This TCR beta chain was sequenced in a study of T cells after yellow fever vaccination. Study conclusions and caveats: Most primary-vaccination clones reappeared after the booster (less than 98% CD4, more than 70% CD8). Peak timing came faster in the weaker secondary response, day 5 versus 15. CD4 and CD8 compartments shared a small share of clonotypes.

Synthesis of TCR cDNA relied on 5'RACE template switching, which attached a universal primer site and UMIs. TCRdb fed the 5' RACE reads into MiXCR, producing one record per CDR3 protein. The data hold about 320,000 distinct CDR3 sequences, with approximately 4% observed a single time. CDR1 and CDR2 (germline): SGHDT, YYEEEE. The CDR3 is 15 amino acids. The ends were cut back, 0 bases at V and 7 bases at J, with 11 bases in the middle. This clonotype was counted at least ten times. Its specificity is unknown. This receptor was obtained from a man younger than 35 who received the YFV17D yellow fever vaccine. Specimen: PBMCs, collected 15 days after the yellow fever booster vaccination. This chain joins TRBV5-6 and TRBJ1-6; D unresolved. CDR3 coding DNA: TGTGCCAGCAGCTTGGATCTCGGTTCAAATTCACCCCTCCACTTT. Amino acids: CASSLDLGSNSPLHF.